The sequence of this T cell receptor beta chain was determined in a study of beta chain features in type 1 diabetes. The study, taken as a whole, reports: Among patients with Type 1 diabetes, TCRB CDR3s were moderately but significantly shorter in every one of the four CD4+ subsets.

The germline V gene has CDR1 LNHDA and CDR2 SQIVND (reference sequence). V lost 6 bases to trimming and J lost 5 bases, with 20 bases between them. The CDR3 is 16 amino acids. This clone appeared a few times. The antigen is undetermined. Expressed TCRB transcripts were sequenced after all isolated RNA was converted to cDNA. TCRdb's table, derived via immunoSEQ multiplex PCR, lists solely in-frame clones and lacks some. The table records about 320,000 clones, 14% of them present only once. The chain carries TRBV19 and TRBJ2-1, with D possibly being TRBD1 or TRBD2 (5 bases each). The sequenced material came from central memory CD4+ T cells from blood. The sequence came from a young man in good health. CDR3 bases: TGTGCCAGTAGCTTAAACTTACCCGGGACCCACAATGAGCAGTTCTTC. It encodes CASSLNLPGTHNEQFF.